The 27 T cell receptor beta chains below all came from one sample that was sequenced in a study of cytomegalovirus exposure and HLA in healthy donors. Primers included in the PCR were 60 Vbeta and 13 Jbeta primers. Method: immunoSEQ multiplex PCR; TCRdb's copy keeps in-frame clones and lacks some. The sample includes over 75,000 clones, around 74% seen only once; the top ten take around 7%. The material sequenced was PBMCs. The receptors come from a man aged 35 to 55 in good health and CMV-seropositive.

There are a few counts of this clone. The chain links TRBV7-3 to TRBJ1-5; unclear D gene. The V and J ends lost 1 base and 6 bases respectively, with 7 bases between them. Germline CDR1 is SGHTA and CDR2 is FQGTGA. This CDR3 has 13 amino acids. The CDR3 loop is CASSLNAGQPQHF. Here the CDR3 DNA reads TGTGCCAGCAGCTTAAACGCCGGTCAGCCCCAGCATTTT. The whole variable domain, remainder taken from reference TRBV7-3 and TRBJ1-5, is GAGVSQTPSNKVTEKGKYVELRCDPISGHTALYWYRQSLGQGPEFLIYFQGTGAADDSGLPNDRFFAVRPEGSVSTLKIQRTERGDSAVYLCASSLNAGQPQHFGDGTRLSIL.

A few counts support this clone. The rearrangement links TRBV18 to TRBJ2-1; TRBD2 might be the D (5 bases). The germline V and J ends were trimmed by 3 bases and 7 bases, with 7 bases remaining between them. CDR3 length: 12 residues. Germline assignment: CDR1 KGHSH and CDR2 LQKENI. CDR3: CASSPGENEQFF. In DNA form, the CDR3 reads TGTGCCAGCTCACCGGGAGAAAATGAGCAGTTCTTC.

The sample holds a few counts of this clone. The same CDR3 can be traced to other DNA sequences in this sample. This rearrangement joins TRBV7-3 to TRBJ1-1, with D possibly being TRBD1 (5 bases). Germline V gives CDR1 SGHTA, CDR2 FQGTGA. V was shortened by 4 bases and J by 1 base, with 10 bases between the two germline ends. The CDR3 spans 14 residues. In DNA, the CDR3 is TGTGCCAGCAGCTCTCAGGGAGGGAACACTGAAGCTTTCTTT. Its translation is CASSSQGGNTEAFF.

This clone showed up just once. This chain uses TRBV7-9 with TRBJ1-5; tentatively, D is TRBD1 (6 bases). Trimming cost V 5 bases and J 5 bases, with 13 bases left between them. Germline V lookup: CDR1 SEHNR, CDR2 FQNEAQ (reference sequence). The CDR3 is 14 residues long. CDR3 in DNA: TGTGCCAGCAGCATATCGGGGACACATCAGCCCCAGCATTTT. This codes for CASSISGTHQPQHF.

This clone was picked up one time. The rearrangement links TRBV5-1 to TRBJ1-2; D possibly corresponds to TRBD1 (6 bases). From germline, CDR1 is SGHRS and CDR2 YFSETQ. The CDR3 has 16 amino acids. V was clipped by 0 bases and J by 8 bases, with 20 bases between them. The CDR3: CASSLAAITARGGYTF. The DNA for the CDR3 is TGCGCCAGCAGCTTGGCCGCCATAACAGCCAGGGGAGGCTACACCTTC.

The V and J genes are TRBV2 and TRBJ2-7; maybe TRBD2 (6 bases). This CDR3 spans 14 amino acids. V was clipped by 6 bases and J by 0 bases, with 12 bases between them. Germline assignment: CDR1 SNHLY and CDR2 FYNNEI. The CDR3 here is CASRASGSSYEQYF. The CDR3 DNA is TGTGCCAGCAGGGCCTCCGGGAGCTCCTACGAGCAGTACTTC.

The chain carries TRBV5-1 and TRBJ2-4; no firm D call. Trimming cost V 5 bases and J 5 bases, with 11 bases left between them. The CDR3 loop spans 13 amino acids. Germline assignment: CDR1 SGHRS and CDR2 YFSETQ. CDR3 protein: CASRQSVENIQYF. The CDR3 DNA reads as TGCGCCAGCAGGCAGTCAGTGGAAAACATTCAGTACTTC.

This chain uses TRBV7-9 with TRBJ2-7; D remains unclear. V dropped 3 bases and J dropped 1 base, with 13 bases sitting between them. The CDR3 covers 15 residues. Germline CDR1 SEHNR, CDR2 FQNEAQ (reference sequence). CDR3 coding DNA: TGTGCCAGCAGCTTCCTTTCGGGTTCGTCCTACGAGCAGTACTTC. Its protein is CASSFLSGSSYEQYF.

As regards this clone: The junction differs from germline at one of its ends, possibly a read error. The rearrangement links TRBV7-9 to TRBJ1-2; D not resolved. CDR3 size: 15 residues. From germline, CDR1 is SEHNR and CDR2 FQNEAQ (reference sequence). In DNA, the CDR3 is TGTTCCAGCAGCTCCCCGGTCGGCCTCCAGGTCGGCTACACCTTC. Translated: CSSSSPVGLQVGYTF.

This clone has just one count. The J gene is TRBJ2-7, the V gene TRBV7-9, with TRBD1 matching 7 bases. Germline values: CDR1 SEHNR, CDR2 FQNEAQ (reference sequence). The CDR3 runs to 17 residues. The V gene end was trimmed by 5 bases and the J gene end by 0 bases; junction bases not matched to a gene: 13. The CDR3 nucleotides are TGTGCCAGCAGCCTCGCCTCCGGGACAGAATTCTCCTACGAGCAGTACTTC. Protein: CASSLASGTEFSYEQYF.

The chain carries TRBV4-3 and TRBJ2-1, with TRBD2 matching 8 bases. The CDR3 loop spans 13 amino acids. Trimming removed 2 bases from V and 13 bases from J; junction bases left unmatched: 7. Germline V CDR1 and CDR2: LGHNA, YSLEER. This CDR3 reads CASSQTFSGNQFF. The CDR3 DNA is TGCGCCAGCAGCCAAACCTTTAGCGGGAATCAGTTCTTC.

A word on this clone: Within the sample, other DNA sequences also encode this same CDR3. The gene calls are TRBV9 and TRBJ1-1, with 7 nucleotides matching TRBD1. Germline assignment: CDR1 SGDLS and CDR2 YYNGEE. The CDR3 extends over 13 amino acids. Trimming took 4 bases from V and 5 from J; bases not matched to a gene: 5. DNA for the CDR3: TGTGCCAGCAGCCCAGGGGGTAGGACTGAAGCTTTCTTT. It codes for CASSPGGRTEAFF.

This chain connects TRBV5-5 to TRBJ2-1; D is perhaps TRBD2 (6 bases). The CDR3 is made up of 16 amino acids. Germline CDR1 and CDR2: SGHKS and YYEKEE (reference sequence). V was pared by 0 bases and J by 9 bases, with 19 bases between. CDR3 sequence reads: CASSLESTRLVVEQFF. The CDR3 DNA reads TGTGCCAGCAGCTTGGAATCAACCCGACTAGTTGTTGAGCAGTTCTTC.

The chain joins TRBV19 to TRBJ2-2; 7 bases line up with TRBD1. The ends lost 6 bases at V and 0 bases at J; junction bases unmatched: 1. CDR1 LNHDA and CDR2 SQIVND come from the germline V gene (reference sequence). The CDR3 contains 14 residues. As DNA, the CDR3 is TGTGCCAGTAGGGGGACAGCGAACACCGGGGAGCTGTTTTTT. This sequence encodes CASRGTANTGELFF.

CDR3 residues: CASSAGLAAQETQYF. DNA for the CDR3: TGTGCCAGCAGCGCGGGACTAGCGGCCCAAGAGACCCAGTACTTC. The V and J genes are TRBV11-2 and TRBJ2-5; 11 nucleotides match TRBD2. Germline-derived CDR1 and CDR2 are SGHAT and FQNNGV. V shed 5 bases, J shed 1 base, and the junction held 3 bases outside the gene matches. There are 15 residues in the CDR3.

This clone appeared a few times. The chain is built from TRBV9 and TRBJ2-3; possibly TRBD1 for D (5 bases). The CDR3 is made up of 15 amino acids. The V gene's germline CDR1 is SGDLS and CDR2 YYNGEE. V was pared by 0 bases and J by 2 bases, with 10 bases between. CDR3 in amino acids: CASSVEQGVTDTQYF. DNA of the CDR3: TGTGCCAGCAGCGTAGAACAAGGGGTCACAGATACGCAGTATTTT.

V is TRBV2 and J is TRBJ1-1; tentatively, D is TRBD1 (6 bases). Germline values: CDR1 SNHLY, CDR2 FYNNEI. V lost 7 bases and J lost 5, with 26 bases in between. This CDR3 is 17 amino acids long. CDR3 DNA: TGTGCCAGCAATTTTCACTCTTTTACAGGGAAGGATACTGAAGCTTTCTTT. This codes for CASNFHSFTGKDTEAFF.

V gene TRBV7-9 combines with J gene TRBJ1-3; D is ambiguous. The CDR3 loop spans 14 amino acids. Germline loops: CDR1 SEHNR, CDR2 FQNEAQ (reference sequence). V gave up 0 bases and J gave up 2 bases, with 5 bases separating them. The CDR3 bases are TGTGCCAGCAGCTTAGCTGCAGCTGGAAACACCATATATTTT. Its protein is CASSLAAAGNTIYF. The full variable domain, completed using reference TRBV7-9 and TRBJ1-3, is DTGVSQNPRHKITKRGQNVTFRCDPISEHNRLYWYRQTLGQGPEFLTYFQNEAQLEKSRLLSDRFSAERPKGSFSTLEIQRTEQGDSAMYLCASSLAAAGNTIYFGEGSWLTVV.

This clone was recorded only once. This chain connects TRBV7-2 to TRBJ2-1, with 8 bases identical to TRBD2. The CDR3 runs to 17 residues. Germline lookup yields CDR1 SGHTA and CDR2 FQGNSA. With V trimmed by 2 bases and J by 6 bases, 12 bases remained unmatched. The chain's CDR3 is CASSLSTSGSGGNEQFF. In nucleotides, the CDR3 is TGTGCCAGCAGCTTATCCACCAGCGGGAGTGGGGGCAATGAGCAGTTCTTC.

The chain joins TRBV4-3 to TRBJ2-5, with D perhaps matching TRBD2 (6 bases). V was trimmed by 3 bases and J by 3 bases, leaving 11 bases between them. Germline CDR1 and CDR2: LGHNA and YSLEER. The CDR3 is made up of 14 amino acids. The CDR3 here is CASSQLTREETQYF. The CDR3 DNA follows: TGCGCCAGCAGCCAGCTGACTAGAGAAGAGACCCAGTACTTC.

This chain joins TRBV20-1 and TRBJ1-5; no firm D call. The CDR3 contains 11 residues. Germline V lookup: CDR1 DFQATT, CDR2 SNEGSKA (reference sequence). V lost 7 bases and J 7 bases, leaving 11 bases between the germline ends. CDR3 loop: CSGYFEQPQHF. CDR3 in DNA: TGCAGTGGATACTTCGAACAGCCCCAGCATTTT.

DNA of the CDR3: TGTGCCAGTCAACTGTCAGGGGATGAGCAGTTCTTC. Its translation is CASQLSGDEQFF. The chain joins TRBV19 to TRBJ2-1, with D possibly matching TRBD1 (6 bases). The CDR3 runs to 12 residues. Trimming took off 8 bases at V and 8 bases at J, with 13 bases between the two ends. Germline V gene lookup returns CDR1 LNHDA and CDR2 SQIVND (reference sequence).

The chain combines TRBV5-8 with TRBJ2-2; possibly TRBD1 for D (5 bases). Trimming took off 0 bases at V and 0 bases at J, with 21 bases between the two ends. Germline loops: CDR1 SGHTS, CDR2 YDEGEE. There are 20 residues in the CDR3. CDR3 in amino acids: CASSLAPERGSIANTGELFF. CDR3 sequence (DNA): TGTGCCAGCAGCTTGGCCCCCGAAAGGGGATCAATCGCGAACACCGGGGAGCTGTTTTTT.

The rearrangement links TRBV25-1 to TRBJ2-1, with D maybe TRBD2 (5 bases). CDR3 size: 15 residues. CDR1 is MGHDK, CDR2 SYGVNS, per germline. V lost 1 base, J lost 0 bases, and 7 bases lay in between. The CDR3 sequence: CASSESLASYNEQFF. The CDR3 DNA sequence: TGTGCCAGCAGTGAATCTCTAGCCTCCTACAATGAGCAGTTCTTC.

The chain uses TRBV28 and TRBJ1-1, with D tentatively TRBD1 (5 bases). The V end was cut by 4 bases, the J end by 7 bases, with 10 bases between. The CDR3 has 12 amino acids. In germline, CDR1 is MDHEN, CDR2 SYDVKM. CDR3: CASSSRGNEAFF. The CDR3 bases are TGTGCCAGCAGTTCGCGGGGGAATGAAGCTTTCTTT.

The rearrangement links TRBV9 to TRBJ2-1; 8 nucleotides match TRBD1. The CDR3 runs to 13 residues. V lost 3 bases to trimming and J lost 6 bases; unmatched junction nucleotides: 2. In germline, CDR1 is SGDLS, CDR2 YYNGEE. In DNA, the CDR3 is TGTGCCAGCAGCGGAACAGGGGGCAATGAGCAGTTCTTC. The encoded protein is CASSGTGGNEQFF.

This chain connects TRBV10-2 to TRBJ2-7; 9 positions match TRBD1. CDR1 and CDR2 (germline): WSHSY, SAAADI. The V segment lost 5 bases and the J segment 5 bases; nucleotides outside the gene matches: 13. This CDR3 region has 16 residues. The CDR3 sequence is CASSPYPGQGKDEQYF. The CDR3 DNA reads TGCGCCAGCAGTCCTTACCCGGGACAGGGTAAGGACGAGCAGTACTTC.